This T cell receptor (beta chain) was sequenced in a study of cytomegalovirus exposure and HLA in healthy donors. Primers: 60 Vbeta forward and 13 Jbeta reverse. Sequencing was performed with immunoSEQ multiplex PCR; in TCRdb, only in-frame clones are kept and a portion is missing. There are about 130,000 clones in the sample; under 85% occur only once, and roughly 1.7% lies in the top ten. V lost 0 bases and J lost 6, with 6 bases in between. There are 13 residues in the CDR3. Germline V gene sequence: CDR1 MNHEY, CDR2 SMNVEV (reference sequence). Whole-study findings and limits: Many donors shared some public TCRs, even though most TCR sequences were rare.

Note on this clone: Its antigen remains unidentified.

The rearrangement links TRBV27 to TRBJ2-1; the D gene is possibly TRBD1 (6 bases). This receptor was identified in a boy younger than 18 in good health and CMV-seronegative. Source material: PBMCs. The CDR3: CASSLSGGNEQFF. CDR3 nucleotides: TGTGCCAGCAGTTTATCAGGGGGCAATGAGCAGTTCTTC.